This paragraph covers one T cell receptor (beta chain) sequence. Its antigen is undetermined. Library preparation (for TCRbeta) was performed with unique molecular identifiers. TCRdb fed the PCR reads into MiXCR, producing one record per CDR3 protein. Among 200,000 to 250,000 distinct CDR3 sequences, about 8.2% were seen once, and the ten largest hold approximately 34%. The sample comes from a study of T-cell reconstitution after alpha-beta-depleted transplantation in children. Study-wide points: Most T-cell counts and diversity one year after the transplant came from T cells that were newly produced. For some patients, TCRbeta diversity was high at day 60 because of recipient T cells and thymic progenitors that survived.

CDR1 is SGHRS and CDR2 is YFSETQ in the germline V gene. V was trimmed by 0 bases and J by 4 bases, leaving 11 bases between them. This CDR3 is built from 15 residues. The input for sequencing was PBMCs, mostly from graft donor cells, taken 360 days after TCRalphabeta/CD19-depleted stem cell transplant. This receptor was taken from a male patient aged 2 to 10 who had a stem cell transplant for acute myeloid leukemia, so the T cells may come from the graft donor. The gene calls are TRBV5-1 and TRBJ2-1, with no clear D. The DNA for the CDR3 is TGCGCCAGCAGCTTGGTGAGTGGGATGTACAATGAGCAGTTCTTC. It yields the protein CASSLVSGMYNEQFF.